A selection of T cell receptor beta chains follows, all from one sample in a study of OX40 agonist ivuxolimab in advanced cancers. Using immunoSEQ multiplex PCR, the repertoire was profiled, and TCRdb retains in-frame clones only, with some absent. Of around 80,000 clones listed, roughly 82% are singletons. This material consisted of CD4+ or CD8+ T cells sorted from blood, taken in a trial of the OX40 agonist ivuxolimab. All receptors come from an adult with an advanced solid tumor such as melanoma, head and neck, liver or kidney cancer. CDR3s leave out the opening cysteine and the closing phenylalanine or tryptophan.

TRBV20-1	SARGGPEQY
TRBV7-8	ASSFSGGSYEQY
TRBV6-5	ASSYRGDTEAF
TRBV9	ASSVGPQGYEQY
TRBV7-2	ASRGENYGYT
TRBV28	ASTVGGTPTNEKLF
TRBV6-5	ASSYTRTGGGYGYT
TRBV18	ASSPSQWTGGSETQY
TRBV7-9	ASNLAQIGTASSYEQY
TRBV10-2	ASTVRAGGGETQY
TRBV4-1	ASSQDPDSYNEQF
TRBV27	ASSLLARRSYEQY
TRBV28	ASSTTGSSEAF
TRBV5-1	ASSLRFARETNEQY
TRBV19	ASSMTGGSYEQY
TRBV19	ASSIANLAGALSSYNEQF
TRBV18	ASAGTAKETQY
TRBV28	ASSLFAGNTIY
TRBV19	ASSIVGGANTGELF
TRBV5-1	ATTSGVAYNEQF
TRBV19	ASSPQTNYGYT
TRBV11-2	ASSVDRAWGNTIY
TRBV19	ASSISPAVSYEQY
TRBV11-2	ASSRTTAEAF
TRBV4-2	ASSQELKGQGIYNEQF
TRBV19	ASSGQYYSNQPQH
TRBV28	ASSSGGRGRRFTAPLH
TRBV18	ASSPPSISTDTQY
TRBV7-9	ASSLALGLAGELAQY
TRBV14	ASSQVSGAANYGYT
TRBV7-9	ASSRTAENEKLF
TRBV6-6	ASTDPGASGANVLT
TRBV4-2	ASSQDPGQEGYT
TRBV18	ASSQGSHNEQF
TRBV28	ASSEGFRGNQPQH
TRBV19	ASSIDLPAGRRETQY
TRBV6-1	ASAKSTEAF
TRBV7-8	ASSIDRATQY
TRBV7-7	ASSLTTGITGAEETQY
TRBV11-3	ASSRGYISGANVLT
TRBV7-2	ASSLAGPRTDTQY
TRBV5-5	ASSLWGGVYEQY
TRBV2	ASRAGRMNTEAF
TRBV10-2	ASRASGTGYT
TRBV7-9	ASSLEGGGSPLH
TRBV27	ASSFDRGFSNTGELF
TRBV19	ASSIGRGQLARSTEAF
TRBV19	ASSISGGLEQPQH
TRBV15	ATSRDSGEQF
TRBV11-3	ASSLGLAGGSWGEQF
TRBV6-4	ASSEGGNTQY
TRBV28	ASSPLAGDYEQY
TRBV4-1	ASSQGLLRGHGEAGELF
TRBV6-5	ASTSPGAVDGYT
TRBV11-2	ASSLQGGQPQH
TRBV15	ATSRADREKLF
TRBV4-3	ASSQGGRDNEKLF
TRBV5-1	ASSLVPGSTDGKQY